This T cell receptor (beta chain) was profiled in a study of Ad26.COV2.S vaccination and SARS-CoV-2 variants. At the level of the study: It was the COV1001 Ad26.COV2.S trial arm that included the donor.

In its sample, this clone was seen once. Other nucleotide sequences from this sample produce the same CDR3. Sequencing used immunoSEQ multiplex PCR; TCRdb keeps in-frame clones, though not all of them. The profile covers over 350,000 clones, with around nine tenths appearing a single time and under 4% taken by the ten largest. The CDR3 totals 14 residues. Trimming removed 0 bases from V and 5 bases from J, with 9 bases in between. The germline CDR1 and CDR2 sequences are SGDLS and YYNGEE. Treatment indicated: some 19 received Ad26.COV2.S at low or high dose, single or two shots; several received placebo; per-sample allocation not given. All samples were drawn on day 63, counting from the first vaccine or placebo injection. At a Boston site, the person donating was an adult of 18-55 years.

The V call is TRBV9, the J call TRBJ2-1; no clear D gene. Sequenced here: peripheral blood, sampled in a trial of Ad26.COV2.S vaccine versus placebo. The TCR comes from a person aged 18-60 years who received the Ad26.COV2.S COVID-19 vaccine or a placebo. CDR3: CASSVGSGNNEQFF. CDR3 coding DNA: TGTGCCAGCAGCGTAGGCTCGGGCAACAATGAGCAGTTCTTC.